These 23 T cell receptor beta chains share one sample of origin, sequenced in a study of OX40 agonist ivuxolimab in advanced cancers. Measured with immunoSEQ multiplex PCR; TCRdb has only the in-frame clones, and not every one. The sample consists of approximately 63,000 clones, 60% to 85% of them appearing once. Sequencing used CD4+ or CD8+ T cells sorted from blood, obtained in a trial of the OX40 agonist ivuxolimab. These receptors were collected from an adult with an advanced solid tumor such as melanoma, head and neck, liver or kidney cancer.

A single count supports this clone. The chain has TRBV9 and TRBJ1-1, with D perhaps matching TRBD1 (5 bases). Trimming shortened V by 1 base and J by 1 base, and 5 bases separated the two germline ends. CDR3 length equals 13 residues. Germline V lookup: CDR1 SGDLS, CDR2 YYNGEE. The CDR3 protein is CASSVQGNTEAFF. CDR3 coding DNA: TGTGCCAGCAGCGTACAGGGGAACACTGAAGCTTTCTTT.

Note on this clone: The sample carries other DNA sequences with the same CDR3. The V and J genes are TRBV4-3 and TRBJ2-7, with D perhaps TRBD2 (6 bases). CDR1 is LGHNA and CDR2 is YSLEER in the germline V gene. V lost 0 bases, J lost 4 bases, and 10 bases lay in between. The CDR3 extends over 14 amino acids. CDR3 nucleotide sequence: TGCGCCAGCAGCCAAGATGGAGGAGGGTACGAGCAGTACTTC. Protein: CASSQDGGGYEQYF.

V gene TRBV7-2 combines with J gene TRBJ2-3; 10 nucleotides line up with TRBD2. This CDR3 contains 17 residues. The trim removed 3 bases at V and 1 base at J, leaving 7 bases unmatched. Germline V CDR1 and CDR2: SGHTA, FQGNSA. The CDR3 coding sequence is TGTGCCAGCAGCTTGGTTGCCGGGACTAGCGGCACAGATACGCAGTATTTT. This translates into CASSLVAGTSGTDTQYF.

The chain uses TRBV28 and TRBJ2-7; D may match TRBD1 or TRBD2 (6 bases each). CDR3 length: 15 amino acids. Germline V gives CDR1 MDHEN, CDR2 SYDVKM. Trimming cost V 9 bases and J 7 bases, with 25 bases left between them. This CDR3 is CASELRGRGWVEQYF. CDR3 DNA: TGTGCCAGTGAACTCCGGGGGCGGGGCTGGGTTGAGCAGTACTTC.

The V call is TRBV27, the J call TRBJ2-1; 7 bases are a match to TRBD2. With 7 bases clipped from V and 4 bases from J, the junction kept 4 bases outside the gene matches. The CDR3 sequence is 13 residues long. Germline CDR1 and CDR2: MNHEY and SMNVEV (reference sequence). CDR3 nucleotides: TGTGCCAGCATGCCTAGCGGATACAATGAGCAGTTCTTC. Translating it yields CASMPSGYNEQFF.

Only a few counts were recorded for this clone. This sequence joins TRBV30 and TRBJ2-7; 8 bases are shared with TRBD1. This CDR3 region has 16 residues. Germline V lookup: CDR1 GTSNPN, CDR2 SVGIG (reference sequence). V lost 0 bases, J lost 3 bases, and 10 bases stayed unmatched. In nucleotides, the CDR3 is TGTGCCTGGAGTGTAACCAGGACAGGGTCCCTCTACGAGCAGTACTTC. Protein: CAWSVTRTGSLYEQYF.

There are many counts of this clone. The rearrangement joins TRBV19 to TRBJ2-3, with 8 bases aligning to TRBD1. Germline values: CDR1 LNHDA, CDR2 SQIVND (reference sequence). The length of the CDR3 is 13 residues. V gave up 7 bases and J gave up 4 bases; unmatched junction bases: 4. The CDR3 spells CASIGQGADTQYF. CDR3 in DNA: TGTGCCAGTATCGGACAGGGCGCAGATACGCAGTATTTT.

V is TRBV7-2 and J is TRBJ2-5; D is perhaps TRBD1 or TRBD2 (5 bases each). The V end was cut by 1 base, the J end by 4 bases, with 16 bases between. The CDR3 has 16 residues. CDR1 and CDR2 from the germline V gene are SGHTA and FQGNSA. Written as DNA, the CDR3 is TGTGCCAGCAGCTTAGGCCCCCCAGGGAGCACAGAGACCCAGTACTTC. It codes for CASSLGPPGSTETQYF.

The chain combines TRBV27 with TRBJ1-4, with D unclear. The CDR3 runs 14 residues. The germline V gene has CDR1 MNHEY and CDR2 SMNVEV (reference sequence). The germline V and J ends were trimmed by 6 bases and 8 bases, with 16 bases remaining between them. For the CDR3, the DNA is TGTGCCAGCAGCCCCAGGCCGGGTCGGGAAAAACTGTTTTTT. Protein sequence: CASSPRPGREKLFF.

The chain recombines TRBV6-6 with TRBJ2-1; D call uncertain. Trimming removed 3 bases at V and 10 bases at J, with 16 bases between. The CDR3 loop spans 14 amino acids. CDR1 and CDR2 from the germline V gene are MNHNY and SVGAGI (reference sequence). CDR3 in DNA: TGTGCCAGCAGTTATGCATATGACGTAGAGGAGCAGTTCTTC. It is translated as CASSYAYDVEEQFF.

The V call is TRBV19, the J call TRBJ2-5, with 10 positions matching TRBD2. The CDR3 extends over 15 amino acids. Per the germline V gene, CDR1 is LNHDA and CDR2 is SQIVND (reference sequence). Germline trimming cut 4 bases from V and 4 bases from J; bases unmatched to any gene: 6. The CDR3 coding sequence is TGTGCCAGTAGTAAAAATAGCGGGAGGATAGAGACCCAGTACTTC. This codes for CASSKNSGRIETQYF.

The chain recombines TRBV4-1 with TRBJ1-4, with 7 nucleotides matching TRBD1. From germline, CDR1 is MGHRA and CDR2 YSYEKL. The length of the CDR3 is 18 residues. V gave up 1 base and J gave up 0 bases; unmatched junction bases: 8. This CDR3 is CASSQGWGQNPTNEKLFF. The CDR3 nucleotides are TGCGCCAGCAGCCAAGGATGGGGACAGAACCCAACTAATGAAAAACTGTTTTTT.

This clone was observed once. The V gene is TRBV4-3, the J gene TRBJ1-1; tentative D call: TRBD1 (5 bases). CDR1 and CDR2 (germline): LGHNA, YSLEER. This CDR3 has 16 amino acids. The germline V and J ends were trimmed by 0 bases and 1 base, with 12 bases remaining between them. The CDR3 reads CASSQDLGGANTEAFF. CDR3 DNA sequence: TGCGCCAGCAGCCAAGATCTAGGAGGGGCGAACACTGAAGCTTTCTTT.

This sequence joins TRBV6-1 and TRBJ2-1; D not certain. CDR3 length equals 14 residues. V lost 7 bases, J lost 0 bases, and 10 bases lay in between. Germline V gene data show CDR1 as MNHNS and CDR2 as SASEGT. CDR3 amino acids: CASMTDSSYNEQFF. DNA of the CDR3: TGTGCCAGCATGACTGATAGCTCCTACAATGAGCAGTTCTTC.

The gene calls are TRBV7-8 and TRBJ2-5; perhaps D is TRBD1 or TRBD2 (5 bases each). CDR3 length: 13 amino acids. Trimming left V 6 bases short and J 1 base short, with 9 bases between. CDR1 is SGHVS, CDR2 FQNEAQ, per germline. For the CDR3, the DNA is TGTGCCAGCAGTCCAGGGACCCAAGAGACCCAGTACTTC. Its translation: CASSPGTQETQYF.

This chain uses TRBV7-8 with TRBJ2-2; no reliable D call. Germline lookup yields CDR1 SGHVS and CDR2 FQNEAQ. The CDR3 sequence is 12 residues long. Trimming left V 2 bases short and J 8 bases short, with 6 bases between. CDR3 coding DNA: TGTGCCAGCAGCTTATCACAGGGGGAGCTGTTTTTT. Translated, it gives CASSLSQGELFF.

This chain connects TRBV7-3 to TRBJ2-1, with a weak D call TRBD1 (5 bases). CDR3 length equals 13 residues. Trimming shortened V by 1 base and J by 9 bases, and 10 bases separated the two germline ends. CDR1 SGHTA and CDR2 FQGTGA come from the germline V gene. The CDR3 sequence is CASSLKAGLEQFF. In nucleotides, the CDR3 is TGTGCCAGCAGCTTAAAGGCAGGGCTTGAGCAGTTCTTC. The full variable domain, rest sourced from reference TRBV7-3 and TRBJ2-1, is GAGVSQTPSNKVTEKGKYVELRCDPISGHTALYWYRQSLGQGPEFLIYFQGTGAADDSGLPNDRFFAVRPEGSVSTLKIQRTERGDSAVYLCASSLKAGLEQFFGPGTRLTVL.

The V and J genes are TRBV28 and TRBJ2-3; D remains unclear. CDR3 size: 12 residues. Trimming pared 2 bases from V and 6 bases from J, leaving 6 bases between. CDR1 MDHEN and CDR2 SYDVKM come from the germline V gene. The CDR3 DNA follows: TGTGCCAGCAGTTTAATGGAGGATACGCAGTATTTT. Protein: CASSLMEDTQYF.

This clone was observed a single time. The junction differs from germline at one of its ends, possibly a read error. The sample has other DNA sequences that encode this CDR3 too. V is TRBV16 and J is TRBJ2-7, with TRBD2 matching over 8 bases. The CDR3 spans 14 residues. Germline values: CDR1 KGHSY, CDR2 FQNENV. Written as DNA, the CDR3 is TGTGCCAGCAGAGGAACGGGACTAGATTACGAACAGTACTTC. Protein sequence: CASRGTGLDYEQYF.

This clone was detected a few times. This rearrangement joins TRBV27 to TRBJ1-6; 8 nucleotides line up with TRBD1. Germline V gene lookup returns CDR1 MNHEY and CDR2 SMNVEV (reference sequence). J was trimmed by 8 bases and V by 3 bases; bases with no gene match: 6. The CDR3 spans 15 residues. The chain's CDR3 is CASSFLVTGDSPLHF. CDR3 coding DNA: TGTGCCAGCAGTTTCCTTGTGACAGGGGATTCACCCCTCCACTTT.

The chain is built from TRBV27 and TRBJ2-3; no clear D gene. The CDR3 totals 14 residues. Germline V lookup: CDR1 MNHEY, CDR2 SMNVEV (reference sequence). Trimming pared 0 bases from V and 3 bases from J, leaving 7 bases between. Here the CDR3 reads CASSLSADTDTQYF. The CDR3 nucleotides read TGTGCCAGCAGTTTATCGGCTGATACAGATACGCAGTATTTT.

The rearrangement links TRBV4-1 to TRBJ2-2; 11 bases map to TRBD2. The CDR3 runs 15 residues. Germline assignment: CDR1 MGHRA and CDR2 YSYEKL. Trimming at V came to 5 bases and at J to 5 bases, leaving 4 bases not matched to a gene. CDR3 sequence reads: CASSYGTSGTGELFF. The DNA of the CDR3 is TGCGCCAGCAGCTACGGGACTAGCGGAACCGGGGAGCTGTTTTTT.

As regards this clone: The sample holds other DNA sequences that translate to the same CDR3. The chain carries TRBV7-9 and TRBJ2-3, with D maybe TRBD2 (6 bases). Germline lookup yields CDR1 SEHNR and CDR2 FQNEAQ (reference sequence). CDR3 size: 15 residues. Trimming pared 0 bases from V and 2 bases from J, leaving 9 bases between. The CDR3 sequence: CASSLAGGPTDTQYF. The CDR3 nucleotides read TGTGCCAGCAGCTTAGCGGGAGGACCCACAGATACGCAGTATTTT.